The rows below give T cell receptor beta chains drawn from one sample of a study of tumor-infiltrating lymphocytes in primary liver carcinoma. One entry per CDR3 protein results from TCRdb running MiXCR on the multiplex PCR reads. The repertoire holds hundreds of thousands of distinct CDR3 sequences, with 50% to 75% as singletons. Sequenced input: peripheral blood. The origin of the receptors is a woman in her 30s with primary liver carcinoma and hepatitis B virus infection. The CDR3 runs from the conserved cysteine through the conserved F or W. A D gene is named only where the DNA matches it firmly. The size of a clone is reported for some rows only, either as once, few or many, or as a class for expanded clones.

>TRBJ2-1|TRBV28|-|TRBD2
CAGSREVSREQFF
TGTGCCGGATCGCGGGAGGTTTCTCGTGAGCAGTTCTTC
>TRBJ2-7|TRBV4-3|-|-
CASSKDRTRITYEQCF
TGTGCCAGCAGCAAAGATAGAACTAGGATCACTTACGAGCAGTGCTTC
>TRBJ2-5|TRBV11-2|-|-
CASSLGPLGESQYF
TGTGCCAGCAGCTTAGGACCTCTAGGGGAGTCCCAGTATTTC
>TRBJ2-3|TRBV10-3|-|-
CAINEMLADTQYF
TGTGCCATCAATGAGATGCTGGCAGATACGCAGTATTTT
>TRBJ2-3|TRBV4-2|-|-
CDSSQDTADTQYF
TGTGACAGCAGCCAAGATACGGCAGATACGCAGTATTTT
>TRBJ2-7|TRBV12-3/TRBV12-4|-|-
CASAPSSYEQYF
TGTGCCAGCGCCCCGAGCAGCTACGAGCAGTATTTC
>TRBJ2-7|TRBV11-2|-|-
CASISDPRIEQYF
TGTGCCAGCATCTCCGATCCTCGTATCGAGCAGTACTTC
>TRBJ2-5|TRBV5-5|few|-
CAGSYGTAGETQYF
TGTGCCGGCAGCTACGGGACGGCGGGGGAGACCCAGTACTTC
>TRBJ2-5|TRBV6-5|-|-
CAISYSDREETQYF
TGTGCTATCAGTTACTCCGACCGGGAAGAGACCCAGTACTTC
>TRBJ1-2|TRBV28|-|-
CASSSYSTAYGYTF
TGTGCCAGCAGTTCCTACTCTACAGCTTATGGCTACACCTTC
>TRBJ2-1|TRBV29-1|-|-
CSVPGGLSAKYYSYNEQFF
TGCAGCGTTCCGGGGGGCCTATCGGCCAAGTACTACTCCTACAATGAGCAGTTCTTC
>TRBJ2-7|TRBV6-5|-|TRBD1
CASRGYGTGSFEQYF
TGTGCCAGCAGGGGGTATGGGACAGGGTCGTTTGAGCAGTACTTC
>TRBJ2-2|TRBV10-2|-|-
CASSITSGELFF
TGCGCCAGCAGTATAACATCCGGGGAGCTGTTTTTT
>TRBJ2-1|TRBV5-6|-|TRBD1
CASSILPGQGANEQFF
TGTGCCAGCAGTATTCTTCCGGGACAGGGGGCAAATGAGCAGTTCTTC
>TRBJ2-2|TRBV6-1|many|TRBD1
CASRKGQGGGGIAQTGELFF
TGTGCCAGCAGAAAAGGACAGGGAGGAGGCGGGATCGCCCAAACCGGGGAGCTGTTTTTT
>TRBJ1-1|TRBV6-2/TRBV6-3|few|-
CASSVTSNTEAFF
TGTGCCAGCAGTGTAACATCGAACACTGAAGCTTTCTTT
>TRBJ2-7|TRBV28|once|TRBD2
CTSSLTSGEAYEQYF
TGTACCAGCAGTTTGACTAGCGGGGAAGCCTACGAGCAGTACTTC
>TRBJ2-3|TRBV28|-|TRBD2
CASSTRLAGNTDTQYF
TGTGCCAGCAGTACCAGACTAGCGGGAAACACAGATACGCAGTATTTT
>TRBJ1-2|TRBV4-1|-|-
CASSQDPGRGIHVYTF
TGCGCCAGCAGCCAAGATCCCGGACGGGGGATCCATGTCTACACCTTC
>TRBJ2-5|TRBV6-8|few|-
CASSYVDQETQYF
TGTGCCAGCAGTTATGTGGATCAAGAGACCCAGTACTTC
>TRBJ1-5|TRBV4-1|-|TRBD1
CASSQEQGSNQPQHF
TGCGCCAGCAGCCAAGAACAGGGGAGCAATCAGCCCCAGCATTTT
>TRBJ2-1|TRBV11-2|medium-sized|-
CASRQLNEQFF
TGTGCCAGCCGACAGCTTAATGAGCAGTTCTTC
>TRBJ2-3|TRBV10-3|-|-
CAAEGTDTQYF
TGTGCCGCGGAGGGAACAGATACGCAGTATTTT
>TRBJ2-2|TRBV29-1|-|-
CSLDGTANTGGLFF
TGCAGCCTTGATGGGACCGCGAACACCGGGGGGCTGTTTTTT
>TRBJ2-1|TRBV12-3/TRBV12-4|few|-
CASSLNGQMYNEQFF
TGTGCCAGCAGTTTAAACGGACAGATGTACAATGAGCAGTTCTTC
>TRBJ2-5|TRBV28|-|-
CAGSILETQYF
TGTGCCGGCAGTATCCTGGAGACCCAGTACTTC
>TRBJ2-3|TRBV25-1|few|TRBD1
CASSDRRDRGSTDTQYF
TGTGCCAGCAGTGATAGGAGGGACAGGGGCTCCACAGATACGCAGTATTTT
>TRBJ1-1|TRBV28|-|-
CTSSRARGEAFF
TGTACCAGCAGTAGGGCCCGTGGTGAAGCTTTCTTT
>TRBJ2-1|TRBV30|-|-
CAWSVLVRGSEQFF
TGTGCCTGGAGTGTACTAGTGAGAGGCAGTGAGCAGTTCTTC
>TRBJ2-1|TRBV5-8|-|-
CASSRDSSYKEQFF
TGTGCCAGCAGCCGCGACAGCTCCTACAAGGAGCAGTTCTTC
>TRBJ2-7|TRBV6-6|-|TRBD1
CASSPRGTGSTYEQYF
TGTGCCAGCAGTCCGCGCGGGACAGGGTCAACCTACGAGCAGTACTTC
>TRBJ2-7|TRBV12-3/TRBV12-4|few|-
CASSSGSLPLYEQYF
TGTGCCAGCAGTTCCGGGTCCCTCCCGTTATACGAGCAGTACTTC
>TRBJ1-2|TRBV5-6|-|TRBD1
CASSPGTGVQGYTF
TGTGCCAGCAGCCCCGGGACAGGGGTCCAAGGCTACACCTTC
>TRBJ2-1|TRBV6-5|many|TRBD2
CASSYYQTSSSYNEQFF
TGTGCCAGCAGTTACTACCAGACTAGCAGCTCCTACAATGAGCAGTTCTTC
>TRBJ2-2|TRBV12-3/TRBV12-4|many|TRBD1
CASSLRTGGSGELFF
TGTGCCAGCAGTCTCAGGACAGGGGGCAGCGGGGAGCTGTTTTTT
>TRBJ2-3|TRBV6-1|few|-
CASSDWGSSTDTQYF
TGTGCCAGCAGTGATTGGGGGTCCTCCACAGATACGCAGTATTTT
>TRBJ2-7|TRBV28|-|TRBD1
CASSSPGQGNYEQYF
TGTGCCAGCAGTTCTCCGGGACAGGGGAACTACGAGCAGTACTTC
>TRBJ2-3|TRBV4-1|-|TRBD1
CASSLKGGIDTQYF
TGCGCCAGCAGCTTAAAAGGGGGCATAGATACGCAGTATTTT
>TRBJ2-2|TRBV12-3/TRBV12-4|-|-
CASNLEPRDTGELFF
TGTGCCAGCAATTTAGAGCCAAGGGACACCGGGGAGCTGTTTTTT
>TRBJ2-2|TRBV6-1|-|TRBD1
CASREQTGITGELFF
TGTGCCAGCAGGGAACAGACAGGGATCACCGGGGAGCTGTTTTTT
>TRBJ2-3|TRBV11-2|-|-
CASNPRVVQYF
TGTGCCAGCAACCCTAGGGTTGTGCAGTATTTT
>TRBJ1-4|TRBV12-3/TRBV12-4|-|-
CASSIRTGLGEKLFF
TGTGCCAGCAGTATCCGGACGGGGCTTGGGGAAAAACTGTTTTTT
>TRBJ2-7|TRBV10-2|-|-
CATSSILVGGRYEQYF
TGCGCCACCTCCTCGATATTGGTGGGGGGGCGGTACGAGCAGTACTTC
>TRBJ2-7|TRBV4-2|-|TRBD1
CASSQDARDRTSYEQYF
TGTGCCAGCAGCCAAGACGCTAGGGACAGGACTTCCTACGAGCAGTACTTC
>TRBJ2-1|TRBV11-3|-|-
CTSNGADYNEQFF
TGTACCAGCAACGGGGCGGACTACAATGAGCAGTTCTTC
>TRBJ2-6|TRBV30|-|-
CACGVKKPGANVLTF
TGTGCCTGCGGAGTAAAAAAGCCCGGGGCCAACGTCCTGACTTTC
>TRBJ1-6|TRBV5-6|-|-
CASSLGVSPPLHF
TGTGCCAGCAGCTTGGGCGTTTCTCCACCCCTCCACTTT
>TRBJ2-7|TRBV5-6|-|-
CASSLGYGVSYEQYF
TGTGCCAGCAGCTTGGGATATGGGGTGTCCTACGAGCAGTACTTC
>TRBJ1-1|TRBV13|-|-
CASSLELYPDSTEAFF
TGTGCCAGCAGCCTAGAACTATACCCGGACAGCACTGAAGCTTTCTTT
>TRBJ1-2|TRBV7-9|-|-
CASSLSLGTHGYTF
TGTGCCAGCAGCTTAAGTCTGGGGACGCATGGCTACACCTTC
>TRBJ2-7|TRBV13|-|-
CASSSRFESEQYF
TGTGCCAGCAGCTCACGATTCGAGAGCGAGCAGTACTTC
>TRBJ1-4|TRBV5-6|-|-
CASSLLRGEKLFF
TGTGCCAGCAGCTTGTTACGAGGTGAAAAACTGTTTTTT
>TRBJ2-5|TRBV6-1|-|TRBD1
CASSDADRVETQYF
TGTGCCAGCAGTGATGCGGACAGGGTAGAGACCCAGTACTTC
>TRBJ2-7|TRBV7-9|-|-
CASSLAPTIHMQYF
TGTGCCAGCAGCTTAGCACCAACCATTCATATGCAGTACTTC
>TRBJ1-5|TRBV6-5|few|-
CASSQTTYRGNQPQHF
TGTGCCAGCAGTCAAACCACCTACCGAGGCAATCAGCCCCAGCATTTT
>TRBJ1-1|TRBV29-1|-|-
CSVVTGWSTEAFF
TGCAGCGTAGTTACAGGGTGGTCCACTGAAGCTTTCTTT
>TRBJ2-7|TRBV19|-|-
CASEIPLIAFSFDEQYF
TGTGCCAGTGAAATCCCCCTAATAGCGTTCTCCTTTGACGAGCAGTACTTC